This T cell receptor (beta chain) was profiled in a study of T cell responses to AZD1222 COVID-19 vaccine. Study in general: Analyses pooled second doses at about 4 or about 12 weeks.

Sequencing was performed with immunoSEQ multiplex PCR; in TCRdb, only in-frame clones are kept and a portion is missing. The sample comprises 130,000 or so clones, over 75% of which are singletons, and approximately 20% rests with the top ten. Study-level findings and limits: Nearly half of the spike-specific TCRs reportedly recognize variant regions that carry no mutations. The repertoires were collected only after the peak T cell response.

Concerning this clone itself: The antigen remains undetermined.

V shed 1 base and J 8 bases; nucleotides not matched to a gene: 8. The germline V gene has CDR1 KGHSH and CDR2 LQKENI. The CDR3 is 15 residues long. This receptor was taken from an adult in good health. The sequences come from peripheral blood, collected on day 0 of AZD1222 vaccination. V gene TRBV18 combines with J gene TRBJ1-2, with 9 bases that match TRBD1. CDR3 DNA: TGTGCCAGCTCACCACTTCGGGACAGGGTGGGAGGCTACACCTTC. Translated: CASSPLRDRVGGYTF.